This T cell receptor beta chain derives from a study of blood T cell repertoires in COVID-19. Study-level information: Whether acute or convalescent, the COVID-19 samples came from the United States, Italy and Spain. PBMCs, B-cell-depleted T cells, or T cells provided the cDNA or gDNA that made up the material.

In the source study's methods: Nucleated cell counts were estimated from reference gene primer amplification. The method was immunoSEQ multiplex PCR; TCRdb's version includes in-frame clones alone and lacks a portion of them. The DNA was the basis for D and trimming; V, J and clone size are from that table. The sample has some 180,000 clones, nearly 90% seen once. This clone was seen just once. V gave up 7 bases and J gave up 3 bases, with 12 bases separating them. The germline CDR1 and CDR2 sequences are GTSNPN and SVGIG (reference sequence). The CDR3 is 13 residues long. The gene calls are TRBV30 and TRBJ2-2; a weak D match, TRBD1 (6 bases). The sequenced material came from peripheral blood. The receptor comes from a man aged 55-75 years with active or convalescent COVID-19. The CDR3 coding sequence is TGTGCCTTCACAGGGTTTCACACCGGGGAGCTGTTTTTT. It encodes CAFTGFHTGELFF.